A single sample is the source of the 24 T cell receptor beta chains below, sequenced in a study of blood T cell repertoires in COVID-19. Assay used: immunoSEQ multiplex PCR; TCRdb lists only in-frame clones, some missing. The data hold approximately 170,000 clones, with approximately 86% observed a single time. Sequencing was done on a sample of peripheral blood. Receptors originate from a man in his thirties or forties with acute or convalescent COVID-19.

This rearrangement joins TRBV10-3 to TRBJ2-1, with TRBD2 identical over 10 bases. V lost 7 bases and J lost 7; bases outside the gene matches: 10. The CDR3 has 15 amino acids. Germline-derived CDR1 and CDR2 are ENHRY and SYGVKD. The chain's CDR3 is CAINKAGGHSNEQFF. CDR3 sequence (DNA): TGTGCCATCAATAAAGCGGGAGGGCATTCGAATGAGCAGTTCTTC.

This clone was picked up one time. The chain combines TRBV19 with TRBJ2-1; 10 bases are shared with TRBD2. Looked up from germline, CDR1 is LNHDA and CDR2 is SQIVND (reference sequence). This CDR3 is built from 15 residues. V lost 7 bases, J lost 4 bases, and 7 bases stayed unmatched. For the CDR3, the DNA is TGTGCCAGTACCTATCTAGCGGGAGAATACAATGAGCAGTTCTTC. Encoded protein: CASTYLAGEYNEQFF.

The CDR3 loop reads CASSGDRANSPLHF. The CDR3 DNA follows: TGCGCCAGCAGCGGGGACAGGGCCAATTCACCCCTCCACTTT. The rearrangement uses TRBV5-1 and TRBJ1-6; 9 bases are shared with TRBD1. J lost 7 bases, V lost 4 bases, and 3 bases had no gene match. The germline gives CDR1 SGHRS, CDR2 YFSETQ. This CDR3 comprises 14 residues.

V usage is TRBV18 and J usage is TRBJ2-5; 8 bases are shared with TRBD2. CDR3 length: 14 amino acids. The germline V gene encodes CDR1 KGHSH and CDR2 LQKENI. With V trimmed by 2 bases and J by 5 bases, 4 bases remained unmatched. CDR3 nucleotides: TGTGCCAGCTCACCAAACGGCGGGGGGGAGACCCAGTACTTC. Translation gives CASSPNGGGETQYF.

This clone was detected once. The V and J genes are TRBV29-1 and TRBJ1-5; D is unclear. The CDR3 runs to 13 residues. The germline V gene encodes CDR1 SQVTM and CDR2 ANQGSEA. V lost 4 bases to trimming and J lost 0 bases, with 7 bases between them. CDR3 sequence: CSVGENSNQPQHF. Here the CDR3 DNA reads TGCAGCGTTGGCGAAAATAGCAATCAGCCCCAGCATTTT.

The table lists this clone with a few counts. The chain recombines TRBV6-1 with TRBJ1-2; no firm D call. CDR3 size: 14 residues. Germline CDR1 MNHNS, CDR2 SASEGT. Trimming left V 0 bases short and J 8 bases short, with 13 bases between. As DNA, the CDR3 is TGTGCCAGCAGTGAAGCGCGGAATTCCGGGGGCTACACCTTC. It translates to CASSEARNSGGYTF.

Only one count was recorded for this clone. This chain connects TRBV7-9 to TRBJ2-5; D is unresolved. The CDR3 is 13 residues long. Trimming took off 2 bases at V and 5 bases at J, with 9 bases between the two ends. Germline V gene data show CDR1 as SEHNR and CDR2 as FQNEAQ (reference sequence). CDR3 loop: CASSLSSAETQYF. CDR3 DNA sequence: TGTGCCAGCAGCTTAAGCTCTGCGGAGACCCAGTACTTC.

J is TRBJ2-1 and V is TRBV4-1, with 7 positions matching TRBD2. The junction had 8 bases not matched to a gene; V was cut back by 1 base and J by 5 bases. The CDR3 runs to 16 residues. Germline V gene sequence: CDR1 MGHRA, CDR2 YSYEKL. The CDR3 DNA reads as TGCGCCAGCAGCCAAGTTGGGCGGGAGAGAAACAATGAGCAGTTCTTC. This encodes CASSQVGRERNNEQFF.

This clone was observed a few times. The chain employs TRBV7-9 and TRBJ1-3, with D tentatively TRBD1 (6 bases). V was clipped by 5 bases and J by 5 bases, with 13 bases between them. The germline CDR1 and CDR2 sequences are SEHNR and FQNEAQ (reference sequence). The CDR3 loop spans 14 amino acids. The CDR3: CASSPLDSRNTIYF. Written as DNA, the CDR3 is TGTGCCAGCAGCCCCCTGGACAGTCGAAACACCATATATTTT.

The chain recombines TRBV27 with TRBJ2-7, with 8 bases lining up with TRBD1. The J segment lost 6 bases and the V segment lost 4 bases, leaving 8 bases of the junction unmatched. CDR1 and CDR2 (germline): MNHEY, SMNVEV (reference sequence). The CDR3 runs to 14 residues. In DNA form, the CDR3 reads TGTGCCAGCAGTTCGGGACAGGTGCTCCTCGAGCAGTACTTC. Its translation: CASSSGQVLLEQYF.

This clone has only a few counts. Other DNA sequences in this specimen translate into the identical CDR3. The chain joins TRBV3-1 (or the pseudogene TRBV3-2) to TRBJ2-7; maybe TRBD1 (5 bases). Germline V lookup: CDR1 LGHDT, CDR2 YNNKEL (reference sequence). There are 11 residues in the CDR3. Trimming cost V 3 bases and J 5 bases, with 5 bases left between them. The CDR3 DNA follows: TGTGCCAGCAGCCACAGGGACGAGCAGTACTTC. This translates into CASSHRDEQYF.

The chain joins TRBV7-8 to TRBJ2-2, with 11 bases identical to TRBD2. This CDR3 is built from 16 residues. The germline V gene has CDR1 SGHVS and CDR2 FQNEAQ. Trimming took 5 bases from V and 5 from J; bases not matched to a gene: 7. The CDR3 here is CASSRLTSGVTGELFF. The CDR3, as DNA: TGTGCCAGCAGCCGGTTGACTAGCGGGGTTACCGGGGAGCTGTTTTTT.

The chain couples TRBV28 to TRBJ2-2; TRBD2 is a possible D gene (5 bases). CDR3 length: 13 amino acids. Trimming stripped 7 bases from V and 3 bases from J, with 9 bases between. CDR1 MDHEN and CDR2 SYDVKM come from the germline V gene. Here the CDR3 reads CASMRDYTGELFF. The CDR3 coding sequence is TGTGCCAGCATGAGGGATTACACCGGGGAGCTGTTTTTT.

This chain uses TRBV6-1 with TRBJ2-7; 11 bases align to TRBD2. CDR1 and CDR2 from the germline V gene are MNHNS and SASEGT. V lost 5 bases, J lost 2 bases, and 5 bases stayed unmatched. The length of the CDR3 is 15 residues. CDR3 bases: TGTGCCAGCAGTCCGACTAGCGGGGCAACCTACGAGCAGTACTTC. Translation gives CASSPTSGATYEQYF.

This chain connects TRBV7-9 to TRBJ1-2, with D possibly TRBD1 on 5 matching bases. V lost 4 bases, J lost 4 bases, and 13 bases lay in between. The CDR3 is 14 residues long. Germline CDR1 SEHNR, CDR2 FQNEAQ (reference sequence). CDR3 protein: CASSSSTVPYGYTF. The CDR3 coding sequence is TGTGCCAGCAGCTCGTCGACAGTACCCTATGGCTACACCTTC.

V and J are TRBV2 and TRBJ1-5, with D tentatively TRBD1 (5 bases). The CDR3 covers 15 residues. Germline values: CDR1 SNHLY, CDR2 FYNNEI. Trimming took 4 bases from V and 6 from J, leaving 16 bases between them. CDR3 nucleotide sequence: TGTGCCAGCAGTGCCGCCGGGGCGGGGGGTCAGCCCCAGCATTTT. Encoded protein: CASSAAGAGGQPQHF.

The chain joins TRBV3-1 (or the pseudogene TRBV3-2) to TRBJ1-2; no reliable D call. V lost 4 bases and J lost 7, with 16 bases in between. This CDR3 is built from 14 residues. Germline CDR1 LGHDT, CDR2 YNNKEL (reference sequence). The DNA of the CDR3 is TGTGCCAGCAGCCCCCCGGGGAATAGAGGTGGCTACACCTTC. It specifies CASSPPGNRGGYTF.

The chain's CDR3 is CASSSYYMNTEAFF. The CDR3 DNA reads TGTGCCAGCAGCTCTTACTACATGAACACTGAAGCTTTCTTT. V is TRBV7-2 and J is TRBJ1-1; D is ambiguous. The germline V and J ends were trimmed by 4 bases and 0 bases, with 9 bases remaining between them. This CDR3 spans 14 amino acids. CDR1 is SGHTA and CDR2 is FQGNSA in the germline V gene. The full variable domain, in which reference TRBV7-2 and TRBJ1-1 provide the parts outside the CDR3, is GAGVSQSPSNKVTEKGKDVELRCDPISGHTALYWYRQSLGQGLEFLIYFQGNSAPDKSGLPSDRFSAERTGGSVSTLTIQRTQQEDSAVYLCASSSYYMNTEAFFGQGTRLTVV.

The chain recombines TRBV11-3 with TRBJ2-1, with D possibly TRBD2 on 6 matching bases. V dropped 5 bases and J dropped 15 bases, with 20 bases sitting between them. Germline V CDR1 and CDR2: SGHNT, YENEEA. This CDR3 has 13 amino acids. DNA for the CDR3: TGTGCCAGCAGCCAAAACCCGGCGGGACCATGGTTCTTC. Translating gives CASSQNPAGPWFF.

The rearrangement links TRBV4-1 to TRBJ1-2, with TRBD1 as a possible D gene (5 bases). In germline, CDR1 is MGHRA, CDR2 YSYEKL. Deletions cut 5 bases from V and 3 bases from J, with 10 bases between. The CDR3 has 13 residues. CDR3 DNA: TGCGCCAGCAGCTTACAGGTCGACTATGGCTACACCTTC. It translates to CASSLQVDYGYTF.

This sequence joins TRBV4-1 and TRBJ2-1; possibly TRBD2 for D (5 bases). Trimming left V 0 bases short and J 2 bases short, with 8 bases between. This CDR3 has 15 residues. CDR1 and CDR2 (germline): MGHRA, YSYEKL. The CDR3 nucleotides read TGCGCCAGCAGCCAAGATTGGCGGGCCTACAATGAGCAGTTCTTC. It encodes CASSQDWRAYNEQFF.

This clone has just one count. The chain uses TRBV30 and TRBJ1-2; tentative D call: TRBD1 (5 bases). The CDR3 is 14 amino acids. Trimming left V 0 bases short and J 5 bases short, with 13 bases between. Germline V lookup: CDR1 GTSNPN, CDR2 SVGIG (reference sequence). CDR3 residues: CAWSVDSLQYGYTF. The CDR3 bases are TGTGCCTGGAGTGTCGACAGTTTGCAATATGGCTACACCTTC.

The rearrangement joins TRBV5-1 to TRBJ1-4; 9 nucleotides match TRBD1. Germline loops: CDR1 SGHRS, CDR2 YFSETQ. J was trimmed by 8 bases and V by 4 bases; bases with no gene match: 6. CDR3 length equals 14 residues. CDR3 sequence: CASSLGQGSEKLFF. CDR3 coding DNA: TGCGCCAGCAGCCTGGGACAGGGTAGCGAAAAACTGTTTTTT. The full variable domain, completed using reference TRBV5-1 and TRBJ1-4, is KAGVTQTPRYLIKTRGQQVTLSCSPISGHRSVSWYQQTPGQGLQFLFEYFSETQRNKGNFPGRFSGRQFSNSRSEMNVSTLELGDSALYLCASSLGQGSEKLFFGSGTQLSVL.

The count of this clone is one. DNA of the CDR3: TGTGCCAGCTCCGTGTCCACGAAGGGGTTAGCTAACTATGGCTACACCTTC. Its translation is CASSVSTKGLANYGYTF. The V call is TRBV18, the J call TRBJ1-2; maybe TRBD1 (5 bases). The CDR3 extends over 17 amino acids. Trimming cost V 6 bases and J 0 bases, with 20 bases left between them. CDR1 KGHSH and CDR2 LQKENI come from the germline V gene.